The 20 T cell receptor beta chains below all came from one sample that was sequenced in a study of CD8+ T cells in alopecia areata. RNA was extracted and reverse transcribed into cDNA as the sequencing template. The protocol was immunoSEQ multiplex PCR, while the TCRdb copy is restricted to in-frame clones and leaves out a portion. Found here are tens of thousands of clones, approximately 64% of them singletons; the top ten hold around a sixth. The starting material was CD8+ T cells sorted from blood, obtained at week 0. These receptors originate from a human donor with alopecia areata.

The V call is TRBV27, the J call TRBJ2-2; maybe TRBD1 (6 bases). Deletions cut 0 bases from V and 7 bases from J, with 12 bases between. The CDR3 is 15 residues long. Germline V gene data show CDR1 as MNHEY and CDR2 as SMNVEV (reference sequence). The CDR3 sequence is CASSLSTGAHGELFF. DNA for the CDR3: TGTGCCAGCAGTTTATCGACAGGAGCTCACGGGGAGCTGTTTTTT.

This clone turned up a few times. The rearrangement uses TRBV9 and TRBJ2-3; D tentatively reads TRBD1 or TRBD2 (5 bases each). Trimming shortened V by 0 bases and J by 2 bases, and 7 bases separated the two germline ends. The CDR3 consists of 14 residues. CDR1 is SGDLS and CDR2 is YYNGEE in the germline V gene. CDR3 nucleotides: TGTGCCAGCAGCGTAGAGGGGACCACAGATACGCAGTATTTT. The encoded protein is CASSVEGTTDTQYF.

The CDR3 spells CASSQVAGKGNYGYTF. For the CDR3, the DNA is TGCGCCAGCAGCCAAGTAGCTGGGAAGGGTAACTATGGCTACACCTTC. The rearrangement joins TRBV4-1 to TRBJ1-2, with unresolved D. Germline CDR1 and CDR2: MGHRA and YSYEKL. Trimming removed 1 base at V and 1 base at J, with 13 bases between. The CDR3 sequence is 16 residues long.

This sequence joins TRBV5-1 and TRBJ1-1; D gene unclear. Trimming removed 0 bases at V and 3 bases at J, with 6 bases between. The CDR3 runs 13 residues. The germline gives CDR1 SGHRS, CDR2 YFSETQ. As DNA, the CDR3 is TGCGCCAGCAGCTTGGTGGAGGACACTGAAGCTTTCTTT. This gives the protein CASSLVEDTEAFF.

The CDR3 DNA sequence: TGTGCCAGCAGCTCGCGTCTAAGACAAGAGACCCAGTACTTC. As protein: CASSSRLRQETQYF. The V gene is TRBV7-8, the J gene TRBJ2-5; D unclear. V gave up 4 bases and J gave up 2 bases, with 11 bases separating them. The CDR3 covers 14 residues. CDR1 SGHVS and CDR2 FQNEAQ come from the germline V gene.

The V call is TRBV9, the J call TRBJ2-1; 10 bases match TRBD2. V shed 3 bases and J 9 bases; nucleotides not matched to a gene: 12. CDR1 is SGDLS, CDR2 YYNGEE, per germline. The CDR3 contains 16 residues. This chain's CDR3 is CASSEGVTSGKIEQFF. For the CDR3, the DNA is TGTGCCAGCAGCGAAGGGGTCACTAGCGGGAAGATTGAGCAGTTCTTC.

The chain employs TRBV10-2 and TRBJ2-1; D might be TRBD1 (6 bases). Germline assignment: CDR1 WSHSY and CDR2 SAAADI. The length of the CDR3 is 15 residues. Trimming removed 3 bases from V and 6 bases from J, with 15 bases in between. The DNA of the CDR3 is TGCGCCAGCAGTGATTTCCTGGGGGCGGCCAATGAGCAGTTCTTC. The encoded protein is CASSDFLGAANEQFF.

The genes are TRBV18 and TRBJ1-5; tentatively, D is TRBD1 (6 bases). V lost 4 bases and J lost 0, with 10 bases in between. The CDR3 is 15 residues long. Per germline, CDR1 KGHSH and CDR2 LQKENI. CDR3 DNA sequence: TGTGCCAGCTCACGTCAGGGGACTAGCAATCAGCCCCAGCATTTT. This gives the protein CASSRQGTSNQPQHF.

This clone turned up a few times. The chain combines TRBV30 with TRBJ2-1; TRBD2 matches 9 bases. The CDR3 extends over 14 amino acids. The germline V gene encodes CDR1 GTSNPN and CDR2 SVGIG (reference sequence). J gave up 6 bases and V 7 bases, and 10 bases lay outside the gene matches. CDR3 loop: CALDLAGVTNEQFF. The DNA for the CDR3 is TGTGCCTTAGATTTAGCGGGAGTTACCAATGAGCAGTTCTTC. Together with reference TRBV30 and TRBJ2-1, the CDR3 gives the full variable domain: SQTIHQWPATLVQPVGSPLSLECTVEGTSNPNLYWYRQAAGRGLQLLFYSVGIGQISSEVPQNLSASRPQDRQFILSSKKLLLSDSGFYLCALDLAGVTNEQFFGPGTRLTVL.

The chain links TRBV7-3 to TRBJ2-6; 9 bases align to TRBD1. The V segment lost 3 bases and the J segment 0 bases; nucleotides outside the gene matches: 9. Germline assignment: CDR1 SGHTA and CDR2 FQGTGA. This CDR3 comprises 19 residues. CDR3 sequence: CASSLIRDRALSGANVLTF. The CDR3 nucleotides read TGTGCCAGCAGCTTGATACGGGACAGGGCCCTCTCTGGGGCCAACGTCCTGACTTTC.

The chain employs TRBV5-1 and TRBJ1-1; D is perhaps TRBD1 (5 bases). CDR3 length equals 18 residues. CDR1 is SGHRS and CDR2 is YFSETQ in the germline V gene. Trimming left V 0 bases short and J 0 bases short, with 18 bases between. CDR3 sequence reads: CASSLAPRGPQVNTEAFF. The CDR3 DNA is TGCGCCAGCAGCTTGGCCCCTAGGGGCCCGCAAGTGAACACTGAAGCTTTCTTT.

In this sample, this clone turned up a few times. The chain combines TRBV5-1 with TRBJ1-1; D possibly corresponds to TRBD1 (5 bases). Germline CDR1 and CDR2: SGHRS and YFSETQ. V lost 5 bases, J lost 5 bases, and 10 bases lay in between. The CDR3 has 12 residues. CDR3 bases: TGCGCCAGCAGGTGGGGGGAGACTGAAGCTTTCTTT. It yields the protein CASRWGETEAFF.

This clone was recorded a few times. The gene calls are TRBV30 and TRBJ1-1; 11 bases are a match to TRBD1. V trimming: 3 bases; J trimming: 1 base; junction bases outside the gene matches: 1. Germline CDR1 and CDR2: GTSNPN and SVGIG (reference sequence). The CDR3 extends over 14 amino acids. In DNA form, the CDR3 reads TGTGCCTGGAGGGGACAGGGGGAGAACACTGAAGCTTTCTTT. Its protein is CAWRGQGENTEAFF. Full variable domain (outside the CDR3, taken from reference TRBV30 and TRBJ1-1): SQTIHQWPATLVQPVGSPLSLECTVEGTSNPNLYWYRQAAGRGLQLLFYSVGIGQISSEVPQNLSASRPQDRQFILSSKKLLLSDSGFYLCAWRGQGENTEAFFGQGTRLTVV.

This clone turned up a few times. The chain uses TRBV4-1 and TRBJ2-1, with 9 bases lining up with TRBD1. Germline V lookup: CDR1 MGHRA, CDR2 YSYEKL. Losses at the gene ends were 5 bases for V and 5 bases for J; bases not matched to a gene: 7. This CDR3 spans 15 amino acids. The CDR3 reads CASSGSGTGNNEQFF. In DNA, the CDR3 is TGCGCCAGCAGCGGATCCGGGACAGGGAACAATGAGCAGTTCTTC.

Notes on this clone: One end of the junction is discordant with germline, which a read error may explain. The chain links TRBV6-5 to TRBJ1-1; D uncertain. The CDR3 totals 12 residues. Germline V lookup: CDR1 MNHEY, CDR2 SVGAGI. DNA of the CDR3: TGTGCCAACAGTTATCTGGGGACTGAAGCTTTCTTT. It specifies CANSYLGTEAFF.

This clone was found a few times. V usage is TRBV7-9 and J usage is TRBJ2-1, with 10 nucleotides matching TRBD1. Germline assignment: CDR1 SEHNR and CDR2 FQNEAQ (reference sequence). The CDR3 sequence is 15 residues long. The ends lost 5 bases at V and 5 bases at J; junction bases unmatched: 6. The CDR3 sequence is CASSNTGTGDNEQFF. The DNA for the CDR3 is TGTGCCAGCAGCAACACCGGGACAGGGGACAATGAGCAGTTCTTC.

This clone occurred a few times. The chain has TRBV13 and TRBJ1-2; 8 bases fit TRBD1. This CDR3 is 13 amino acids long. V shed 1 base and J 6 bases; nucleotides not matched to a gene: 1. From germline, CDR1 is PRHDT and CDR2 FYEKMQ (reference sequence). The CDR3 DNA reads as TGTGCCAGCAGCTTAGCAGGGGGCAATGGCTACACCTTC. It translates to CASSLAGGNGYTF.

The chain joins TRBV5-1 to TRBJ1-1, with D possibly being TRBD1 (5 bases). Germline V gives CDR1 SGHRS, CDR2 YFSETQ. V was trimmed by 0 bases and J by 2 bases, leaving 8 bases between them. This CDR3 spans 14 amino acids. In nucleotides, the CDR3 is TGCGCCAGCAGCTTGGCCTGGACAAACACTGAAGCTTTCTTT. Protein: CASSLAWTNTEAFF.

V and J are TRBV28 and TRBJ2-7; tentatively, D is TRBD2 (6 bases). Looked up from germline, CDR1 is MDHEN and CDR2 is SYDVKM. This CDR3 has 12 residues. With 6 bases removed from V and 6 bases from J, the gap between germline ends came to 12 bases. The CDR3 protein is CASREGTVEQYF. The DNA for the CDR3 is TGTGCCAGCAGGGAGGGGACGGTCGAGCAGTACTTC.

DNA of the CDR3: TGTGCCAGCAGTTTTATGGACAGCACCTCCTACGAGCAGTACTTC. It codes for CASSFMDSTSYEQYF. The rearrangement uses TRBV28 and TRBJ2-5; a weak D match, TRBD1 (6 bases). The DNA end is a closer match to TRBJ2-7, so the J assignment may be wrong. Germline V gene data show CDR1 as MDHEN and CDR2 as SYDVKM. This CDR3 comprises 15 residues.